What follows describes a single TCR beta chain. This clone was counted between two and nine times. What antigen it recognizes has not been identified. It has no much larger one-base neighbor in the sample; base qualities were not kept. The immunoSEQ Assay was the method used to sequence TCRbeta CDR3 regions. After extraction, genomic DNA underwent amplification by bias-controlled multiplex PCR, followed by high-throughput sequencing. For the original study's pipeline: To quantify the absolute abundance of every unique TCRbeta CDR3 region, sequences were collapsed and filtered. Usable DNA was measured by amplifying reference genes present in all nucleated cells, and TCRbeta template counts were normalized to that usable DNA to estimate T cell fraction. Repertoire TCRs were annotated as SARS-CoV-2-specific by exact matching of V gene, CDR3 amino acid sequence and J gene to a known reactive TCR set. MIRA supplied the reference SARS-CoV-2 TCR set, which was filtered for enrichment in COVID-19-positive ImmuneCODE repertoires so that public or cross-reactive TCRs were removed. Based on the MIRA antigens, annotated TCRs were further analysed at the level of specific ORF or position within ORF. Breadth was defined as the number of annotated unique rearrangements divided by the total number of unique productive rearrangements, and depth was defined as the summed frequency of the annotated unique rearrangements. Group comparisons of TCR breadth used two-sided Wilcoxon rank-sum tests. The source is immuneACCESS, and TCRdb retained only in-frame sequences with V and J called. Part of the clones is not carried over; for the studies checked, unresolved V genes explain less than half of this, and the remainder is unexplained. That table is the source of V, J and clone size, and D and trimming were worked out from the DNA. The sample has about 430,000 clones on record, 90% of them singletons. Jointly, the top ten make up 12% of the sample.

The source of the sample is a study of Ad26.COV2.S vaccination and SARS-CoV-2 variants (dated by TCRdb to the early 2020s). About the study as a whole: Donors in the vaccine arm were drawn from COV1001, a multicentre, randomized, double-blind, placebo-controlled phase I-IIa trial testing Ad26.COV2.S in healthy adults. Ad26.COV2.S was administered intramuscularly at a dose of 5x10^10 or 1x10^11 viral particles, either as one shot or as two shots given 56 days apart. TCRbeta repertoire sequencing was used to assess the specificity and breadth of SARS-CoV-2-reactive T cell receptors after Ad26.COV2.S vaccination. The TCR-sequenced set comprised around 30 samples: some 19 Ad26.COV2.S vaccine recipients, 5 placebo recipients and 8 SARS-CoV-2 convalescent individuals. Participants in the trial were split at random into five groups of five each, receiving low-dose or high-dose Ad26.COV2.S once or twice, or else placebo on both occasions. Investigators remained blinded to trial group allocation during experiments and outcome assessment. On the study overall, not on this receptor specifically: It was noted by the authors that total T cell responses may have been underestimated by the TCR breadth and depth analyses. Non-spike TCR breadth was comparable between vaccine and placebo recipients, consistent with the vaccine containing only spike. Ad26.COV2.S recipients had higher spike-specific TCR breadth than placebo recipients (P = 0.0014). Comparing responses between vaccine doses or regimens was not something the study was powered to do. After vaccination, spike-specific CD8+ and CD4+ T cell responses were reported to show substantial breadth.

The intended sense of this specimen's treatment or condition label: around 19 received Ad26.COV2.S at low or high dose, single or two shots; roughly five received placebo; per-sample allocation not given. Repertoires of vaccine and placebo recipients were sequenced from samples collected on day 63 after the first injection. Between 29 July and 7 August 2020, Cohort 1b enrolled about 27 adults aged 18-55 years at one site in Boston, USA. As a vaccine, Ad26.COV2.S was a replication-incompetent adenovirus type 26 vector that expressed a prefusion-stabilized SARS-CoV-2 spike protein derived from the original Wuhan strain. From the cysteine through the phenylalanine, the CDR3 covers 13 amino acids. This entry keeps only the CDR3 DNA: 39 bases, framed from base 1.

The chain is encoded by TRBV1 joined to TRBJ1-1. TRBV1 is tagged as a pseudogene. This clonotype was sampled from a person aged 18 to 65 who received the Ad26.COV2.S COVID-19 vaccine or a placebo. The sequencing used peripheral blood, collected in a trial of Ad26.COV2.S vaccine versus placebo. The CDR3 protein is CTSSRRRNTEAFF. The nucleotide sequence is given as TGCACCAGCAGCAGGCGGAGAAACACTGAAGCTTTCTTT.